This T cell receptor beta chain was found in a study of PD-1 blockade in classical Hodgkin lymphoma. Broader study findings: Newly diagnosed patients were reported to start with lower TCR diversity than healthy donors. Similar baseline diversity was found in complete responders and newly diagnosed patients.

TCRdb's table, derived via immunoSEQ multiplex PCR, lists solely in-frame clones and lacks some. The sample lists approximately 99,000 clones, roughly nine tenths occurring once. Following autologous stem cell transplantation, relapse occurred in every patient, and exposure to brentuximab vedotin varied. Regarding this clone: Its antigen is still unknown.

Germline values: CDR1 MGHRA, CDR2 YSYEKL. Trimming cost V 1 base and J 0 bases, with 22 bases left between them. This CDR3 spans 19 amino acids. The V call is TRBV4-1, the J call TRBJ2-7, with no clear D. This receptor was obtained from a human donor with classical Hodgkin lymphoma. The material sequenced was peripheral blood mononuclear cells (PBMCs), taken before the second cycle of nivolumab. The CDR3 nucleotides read TGCGCCAGCAGCCAAGTGGGTATTACTGAGCGAAGGAGCTCCTACGAGCAGTACTTC. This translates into CASSQVGITERRSSYEQYF.